This TCR beta chain comes out of a study of molecular identifiers for immune sequencing clone quantification. Study-wide results and limits: Jurkat TCR RNA spiked in from one cell could reportedly be detected among 1 million or so naive cells.

Bulk TCR library preparation followed previously described methods with listed TCR primers. TCRdb called the PCR reads again in MiXCR, with one record for every CDR3 protein. The table has under 600,000 distinct CDR3 sequences, 20% to 25% seen once; the top ten hold about 0.8%. Germline CDR1 SGHTA, CDR2 FQGNSA. V trimming: 10 bases; J trimming: 0 bases; junction bases outside the gene matches: 12. The CDR3 length is 15 residues. In regard to this clonotype: Its target is not known.

The rearrangement joins TRBV7-2 to TRBJ2-7, with 7 positions matching TRBD2. Sample: naive CD8+ T cells from blood, with Jurkat cell RNA spiked in. Specified subset: FACS-sorted CD8+CD4-CCR7+CD45RA+ naive T cells. The clonotype comes from a human donor in good health. Some libraries in this study had Jurkat cell RNA spiked in. CDR3: CATNELGGGSYEQYF. CDR3 nucleotides: TGTGCCACCAACGAACTTGGCGGGGGCTCCTACGAGCAGTACTTC.